This entry is about one T cell receptor beta chain. The CDR3 sequence is 15 residues long. The germline V and J ends were trimmed by 1 base and 5 bases, with 14 bases remaining between them. Germline V gene data show CDR1 as LNHDA and CDR2 as SQIVND (reference sequence). This sample stems from a study of blood T cell repertoires in COVID-19. Study-wide context: T cells, B-cell-depleted T cells, or PBMCs supplied cDNA or gDNA.

Recovered Cohort 3 donors showed two negative PCRs, clearance, or symptom resolution. Some clones are missing from TCRdb's copy, which holds only in-frame ones; the method was immunoSEQ multiplex PCR. In the table there are 250,000 to 350,000 clones, more than 85% of which are singletons. The receptor comes from a woman in her thirties who had recovered from COVID-19. Specimen: PBMCs or T cells enriched from blood (not recorded which). V and J are TRBV19 and TRBJ1-1; perhaps TRBD1 as D (5 bases). CDR3 region: CASSIVSGGNTEAFF. CDR3 DNA sequence: TGTGCCAGTAGTATAGTCTCGGGGGGGAATACTGAAGCTTTCTTT.